The present TCR beta chain was sequenced within a study of blood T cell repertoires in COVID-19. Across the whole study: The origin of the acute and convalescent COVID-19 samples was the United States, Italy and Spain. The analysed material was cDNA or gDNA that came from T cells, B-cell-depleted T cells, or PBMCs.

Study processing details: Reference gene primer amplification gave estimated nucleated cell counts. Produced via immunoSEQ multiplex PCR; TCRdb's table is partial and in-frame only. V and J calls plus clone size are reproduced from that table; the DNA served to infer D and trimming. The sample includes 90,000 or so clones, more than 75% of them seen just once. The CDR3 runs to 16 residues. The V end lost 4 bases, the J end lost 0 bases, and 14 bases lay between the germline ends. Germline CDR1 reads SGDLS; CDR2 reads YYNGEE. This chain links TRBV9 with TRBJ1-3; D gene ambiguous. The TCR was taken from a human donor in a cohort sampled during active COVID-19. Input material: peripheral blood. CDR3 amino acids: CASSNLGLSSGNTIYF. The CDR3 bases are TGTGCCAGCAGCAACCTAGGACTGAGCTCTGGAAACACCATATATTTT.